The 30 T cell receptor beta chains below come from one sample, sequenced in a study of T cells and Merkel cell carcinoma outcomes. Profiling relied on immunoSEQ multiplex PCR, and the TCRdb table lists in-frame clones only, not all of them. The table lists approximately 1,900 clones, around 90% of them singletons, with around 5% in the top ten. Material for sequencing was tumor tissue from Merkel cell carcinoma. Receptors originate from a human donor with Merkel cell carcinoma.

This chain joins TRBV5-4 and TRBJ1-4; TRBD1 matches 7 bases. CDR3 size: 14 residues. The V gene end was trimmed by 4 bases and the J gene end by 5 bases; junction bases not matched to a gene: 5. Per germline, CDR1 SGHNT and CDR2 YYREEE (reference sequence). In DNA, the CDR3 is TGTGCCAGCAGCCGGGACAGCCAGAATGAAAAACTGTTTTTT. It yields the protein CASSRDSQNEKLFF.

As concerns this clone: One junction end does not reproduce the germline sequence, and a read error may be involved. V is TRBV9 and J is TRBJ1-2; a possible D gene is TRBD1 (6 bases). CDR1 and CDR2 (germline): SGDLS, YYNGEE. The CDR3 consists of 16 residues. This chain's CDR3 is CANSVEGQPQGYGYTF. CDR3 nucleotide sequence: TGTGCCAACAGCGTAGAAGGACAGCCCCAGGGCTATGGCTACACCTTC. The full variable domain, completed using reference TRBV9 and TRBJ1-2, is DSGVTQTPKHLITATGQRVTLRCSPRSGDLSVYWYQQSLDQGLQFLIQYYNGEERAKGNILERFSAQQFPDLHSELNLSSLELGDSALYFCANSVEGQPQGYGYTFGSGTRLTVV.

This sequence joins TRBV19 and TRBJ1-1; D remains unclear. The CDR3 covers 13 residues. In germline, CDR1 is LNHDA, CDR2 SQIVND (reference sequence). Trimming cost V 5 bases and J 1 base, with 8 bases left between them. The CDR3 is CASSPTPNTEAFF. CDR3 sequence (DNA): TGTGCCAGTAGTCCTACACCGAACACTGAAGCTTTCTTT.

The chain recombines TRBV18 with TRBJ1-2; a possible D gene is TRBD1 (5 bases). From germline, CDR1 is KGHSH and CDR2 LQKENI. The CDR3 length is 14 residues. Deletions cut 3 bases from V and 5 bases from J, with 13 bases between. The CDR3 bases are TGTGCCAGCTCACCGCCAGGGACCCCTTATGGCTACACCTTC. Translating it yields CASSPPGTPYGYTF.

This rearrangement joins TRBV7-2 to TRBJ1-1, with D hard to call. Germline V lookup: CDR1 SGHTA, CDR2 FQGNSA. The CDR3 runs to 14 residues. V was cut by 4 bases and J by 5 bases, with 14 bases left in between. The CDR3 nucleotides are TGTGCCAGCAGCTCTCAAGGGAAAGGAACTGAAGCTTTCTTT. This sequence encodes CASSSQGKGTEAFF. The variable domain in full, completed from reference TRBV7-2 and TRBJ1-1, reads GAGVSQSPSNKVTEKGKDVELRCDPISGHTALYWYRQSLGQGLEFLIYFQGNSAPDKSGLPSDRFSAERTGGSVSTLTIQRTQQEDSAVYLCASSSQGKGTEAFFGQGTRLTVV.

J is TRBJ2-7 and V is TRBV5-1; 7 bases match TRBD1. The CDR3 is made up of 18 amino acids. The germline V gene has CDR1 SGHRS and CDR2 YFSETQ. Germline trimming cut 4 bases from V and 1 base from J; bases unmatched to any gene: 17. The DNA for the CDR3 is TGCGCCAGCAGCCCTAACCCGCCGACAGGGTCCCCTTCCTACGAGCAGTACTTC. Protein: CASSPNPPTGSPSYEQYF. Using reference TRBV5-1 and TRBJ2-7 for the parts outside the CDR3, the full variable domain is KAGVTQTPRYLIKTRGQQVTLSCSPISGHRSVSWYQQTPGQGLQFLFEYFSETQRNKGNFPGRFSGRQFSNSRSEMNVSTLELGDSALYLCASSPNPPTGSPSYEQYFGPGTRLTVT.

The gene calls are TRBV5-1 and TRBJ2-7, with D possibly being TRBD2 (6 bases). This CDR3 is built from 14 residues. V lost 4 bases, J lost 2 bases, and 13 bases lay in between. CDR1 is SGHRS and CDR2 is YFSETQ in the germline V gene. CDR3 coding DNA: TGCGCCAGCAGCCGGGACTCGATAACCTACGAGCAGTACTTC. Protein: CASSRDSITYEQYF.

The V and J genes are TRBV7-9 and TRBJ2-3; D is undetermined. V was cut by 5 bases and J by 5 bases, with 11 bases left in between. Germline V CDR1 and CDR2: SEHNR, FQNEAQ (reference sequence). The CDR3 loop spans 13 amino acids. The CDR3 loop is CASSHPHGDTQYF. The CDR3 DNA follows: TGTGCCAGCAGCCACCCACATGGAGATACGCAGTATTTT.

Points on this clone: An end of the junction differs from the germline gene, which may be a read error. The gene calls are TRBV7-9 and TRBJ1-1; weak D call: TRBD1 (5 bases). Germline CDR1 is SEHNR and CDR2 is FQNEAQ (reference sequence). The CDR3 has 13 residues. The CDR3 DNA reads TGTGCCAACAGCTTAGGGACTATTGCTGAAGCTTTCTTT. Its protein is CANSLGTIAEAFF. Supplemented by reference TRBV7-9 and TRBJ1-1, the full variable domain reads DTGVSQNPRHKITKRGQNVTFRCDPISEHNRLYWYRQTLGQGPEFLTYFQNEAQLEKSRLLSDRFSAERPKGSFSTLEIQRTEQGDSAMYLCANSLGTIAEAFFGQGTRLTVV.

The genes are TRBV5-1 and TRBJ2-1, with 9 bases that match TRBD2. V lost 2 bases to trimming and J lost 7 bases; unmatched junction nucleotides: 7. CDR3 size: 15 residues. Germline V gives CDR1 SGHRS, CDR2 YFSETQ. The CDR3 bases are TGCGCCAGCAGCTTCGGGCTAGCGGGGCAAAATGAGCAGTTCTTC. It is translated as CASSFGLAGQNEQFF.

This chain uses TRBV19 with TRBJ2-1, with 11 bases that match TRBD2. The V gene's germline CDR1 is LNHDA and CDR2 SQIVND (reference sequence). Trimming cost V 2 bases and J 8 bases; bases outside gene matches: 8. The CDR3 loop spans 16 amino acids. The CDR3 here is CASSIMASGRMHEQFF. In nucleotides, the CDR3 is TGTGCCAGTAGTATAATGGCTAGCGGGAGGATGCATGAGCAGTTCTTC.

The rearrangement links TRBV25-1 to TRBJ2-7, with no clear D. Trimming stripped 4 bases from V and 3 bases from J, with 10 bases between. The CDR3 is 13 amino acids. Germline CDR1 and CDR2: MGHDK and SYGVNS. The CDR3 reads CASSVLGNYEQYF. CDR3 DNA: TGTGCCAGCAGTGTTTTAGGGAACTACGAGCAGTACTTC.

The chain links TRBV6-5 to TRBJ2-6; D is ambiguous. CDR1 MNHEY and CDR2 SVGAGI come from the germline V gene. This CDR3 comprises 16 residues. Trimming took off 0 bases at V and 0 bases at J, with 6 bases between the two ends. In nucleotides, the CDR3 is TGTGCCAGCAGTTACTCGACCCACTCTGGGGCCAACGTCCTGACTTTC. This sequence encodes CASSYSTHSGANVLTF.

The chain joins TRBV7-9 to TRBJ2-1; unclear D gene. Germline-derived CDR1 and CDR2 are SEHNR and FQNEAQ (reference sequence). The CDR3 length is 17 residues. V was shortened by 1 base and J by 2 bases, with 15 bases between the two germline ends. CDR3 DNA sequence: TGTGCCAGCAGCTTAGGTTTGCGGACCATCACCTACAATGAGCAGTTCTTC. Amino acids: CASSLGLRTITYNEQFF.

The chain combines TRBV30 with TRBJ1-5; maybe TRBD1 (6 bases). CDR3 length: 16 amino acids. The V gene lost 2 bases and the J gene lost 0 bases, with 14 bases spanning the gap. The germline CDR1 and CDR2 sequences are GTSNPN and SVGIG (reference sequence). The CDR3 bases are TGTGCCTGGAGTCGGGGGGCGCGGGGTAGCAATCAGCCCCAGCATTTT. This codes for CAWSRGARGSNQPQHF.

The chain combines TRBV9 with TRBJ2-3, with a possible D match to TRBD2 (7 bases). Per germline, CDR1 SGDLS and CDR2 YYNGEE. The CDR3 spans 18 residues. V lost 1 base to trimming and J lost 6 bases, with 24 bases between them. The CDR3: CASSVSNWGAGAGDTQYF. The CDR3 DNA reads TGTGCCAGCAGCGTATCAAACTGGGGGGCGGGAGCGGGGGATACGCAGTATTTT.

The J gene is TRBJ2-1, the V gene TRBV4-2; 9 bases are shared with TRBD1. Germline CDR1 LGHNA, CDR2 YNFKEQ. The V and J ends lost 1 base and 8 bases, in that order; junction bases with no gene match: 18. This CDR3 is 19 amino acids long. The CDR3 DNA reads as TGTGCCAGCAGCCAAGTCCCGGGACAGGGAGTATCTGCAGTCTATGAGCAGTTCTTC. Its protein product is CASSQVPGQGVSAVYEQFF.

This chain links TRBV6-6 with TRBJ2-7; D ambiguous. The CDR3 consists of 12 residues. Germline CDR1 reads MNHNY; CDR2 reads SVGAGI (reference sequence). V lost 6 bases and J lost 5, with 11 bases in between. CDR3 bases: TGTGCCAGCAGCCTCGAGTCCCACGAGCAGTACTTC. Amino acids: CASSLESHEQYF.

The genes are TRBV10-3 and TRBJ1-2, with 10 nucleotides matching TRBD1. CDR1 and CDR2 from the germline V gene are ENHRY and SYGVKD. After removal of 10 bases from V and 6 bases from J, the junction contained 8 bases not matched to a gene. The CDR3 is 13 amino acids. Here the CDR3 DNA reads TGTGCCAGCTTATCCGGGACAGGGGATGGCTACACCTTC. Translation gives CASLSGTGDGYTF.

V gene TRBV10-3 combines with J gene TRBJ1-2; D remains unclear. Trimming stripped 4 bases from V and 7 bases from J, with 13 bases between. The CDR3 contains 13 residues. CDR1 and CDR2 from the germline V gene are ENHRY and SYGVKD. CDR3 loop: CAISADHTTGYTF. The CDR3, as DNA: TGTGCCATCAGTGCGGACCATACCACTGGCTACACCTTC.

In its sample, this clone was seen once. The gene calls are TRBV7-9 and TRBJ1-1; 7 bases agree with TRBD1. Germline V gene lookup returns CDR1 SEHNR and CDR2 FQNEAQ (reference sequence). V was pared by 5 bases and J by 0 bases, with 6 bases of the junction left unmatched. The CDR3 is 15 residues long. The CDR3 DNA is TGTGCCAGCAGCCCGGAGACAGGGCTGAACACTGAAGCTTTCTTT. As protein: CASSPETGLNTEAFF.

For the CDR3, the DNA is TGTGCCAGCAGCGGCCTAGCTTCCTTGGGGGAGACCCAGTACTTC. Its translation is CASSGLASLGETQYF. V usage is TRBV7-2 and J usage is TRBJ2-5; maybe TRBD2 (5 bases). Germline V gene lookup returns CDR1 SGHTA and CDR2 FQGNSA. V lost 5 bases, J lost 5 bases, and 18 bases lay in between. This CDR3 has 15 residues.

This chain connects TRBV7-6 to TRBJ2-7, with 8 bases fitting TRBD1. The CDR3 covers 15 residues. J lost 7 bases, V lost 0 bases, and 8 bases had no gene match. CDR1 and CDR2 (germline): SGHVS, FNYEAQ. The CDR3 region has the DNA TGTGCCAGCAGCTTAGCGGCAGGGGGCTCGTGGGAGCAGTACTTC. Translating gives CASSLAAGGSWEQYF.

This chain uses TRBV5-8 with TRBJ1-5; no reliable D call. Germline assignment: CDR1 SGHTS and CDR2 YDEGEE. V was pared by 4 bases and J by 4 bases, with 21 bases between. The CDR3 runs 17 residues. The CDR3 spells CASSSVTRWPDNQPQHF. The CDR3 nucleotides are TGTGCCAGCAGCAGCGTCACCCGATGGCCAGATAATCAGCCCCAGCATTTT.

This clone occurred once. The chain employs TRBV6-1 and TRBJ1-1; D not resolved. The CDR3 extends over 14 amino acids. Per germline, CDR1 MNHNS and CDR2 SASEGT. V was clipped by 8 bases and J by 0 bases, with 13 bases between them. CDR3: CASYPGFMNTEAFF. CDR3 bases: TGTGCCAGCTACCCGGGATTCATGAACACTGAAGCTTTCTTT.

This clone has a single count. The CDR3 loop reads CASRSGAVEYTF. The DNA of the CDR3 is TGTGCCAGCCGCTCCGGGGCCGTCGAGTACACCTTC. The chain recombines TRBV2 with TRBJ1-2; D might be TRBD1 (5 bases). V was clipped by 8 bases and J by 11 bases, with 18 bases between them. Looked up from germline, CDR1 is SNHLY and CDR2 is FYNNEI. This CDR3 comprises 12 residues.

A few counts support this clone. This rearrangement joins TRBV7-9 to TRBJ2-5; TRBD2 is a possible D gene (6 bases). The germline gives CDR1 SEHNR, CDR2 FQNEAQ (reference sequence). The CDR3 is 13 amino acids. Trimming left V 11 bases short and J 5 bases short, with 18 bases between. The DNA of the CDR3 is TGTGCCGCTCAGTCGGGGGTGACGGAGACCCAGTACTTC. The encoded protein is CAAQSGVTETQYF.

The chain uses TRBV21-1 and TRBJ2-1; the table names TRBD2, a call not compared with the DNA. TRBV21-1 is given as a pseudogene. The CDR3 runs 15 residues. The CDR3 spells CASSNWLAAGGEQFF. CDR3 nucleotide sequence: TGTGCCAGCAGCAACTGGCTAGCGGCCGGCGGTGAGCAGTTCTTC.

The CDR3 nucleotides read TGTGCCACCCTAGGCGGCATCCGGGGTGAAAAACTGTTTTTT. It specifies CATLGGIRGEKLFF. The rearrangement links TRBV2 to TRBJ1-4; D remains ambiguous. CDR1 is SNHLY, CDR2 FYNNEI, per germline. V was shortened by 10 bases and J by 7 bases, with 19 bases between the two germline ends. This CDR3 has 14 residues. Variable domain in full (rest from reference TRBV2 and TRBJ1-4): EPEVTQTPSHQVTQMGQEVILRCVPISNHLYFYWYRQILGQKVEFLVSFYNNEISEKSEIFDDQFSVERPDGSNFTLKIRSTKLEDSAMYFCATLGGIRGEKLFFGSGTQLSVL.

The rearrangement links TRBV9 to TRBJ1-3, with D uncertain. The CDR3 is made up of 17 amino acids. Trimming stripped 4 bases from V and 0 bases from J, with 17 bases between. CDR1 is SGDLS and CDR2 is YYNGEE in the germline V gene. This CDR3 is CASSSRTDGSSGNTIYF. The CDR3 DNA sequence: TGTGCCAGCAGCTCCCGAACGGACGGGAGCTCTGGAAACACCATATATTTT. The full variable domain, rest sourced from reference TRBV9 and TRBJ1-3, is DSGVTQTPKHLITATGQRVTLRCSPRSGDLSVYWYQQSLDQGLQFLIQYYNGEERAKGNILERFSAQQFPDLHSELNLSSLELGDSALYFCASSSRTDGSSGNTIYFGEGSWLTVV.